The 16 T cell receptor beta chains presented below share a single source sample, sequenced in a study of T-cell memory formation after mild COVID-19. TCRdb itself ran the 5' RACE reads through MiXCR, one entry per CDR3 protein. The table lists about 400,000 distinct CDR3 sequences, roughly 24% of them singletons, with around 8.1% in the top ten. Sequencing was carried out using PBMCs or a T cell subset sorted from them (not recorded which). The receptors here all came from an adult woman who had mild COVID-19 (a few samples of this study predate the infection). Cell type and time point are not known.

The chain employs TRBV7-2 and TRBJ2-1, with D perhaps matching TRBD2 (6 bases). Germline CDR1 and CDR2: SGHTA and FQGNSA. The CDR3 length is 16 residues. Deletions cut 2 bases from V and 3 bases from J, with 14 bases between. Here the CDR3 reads CASSLSGGRYYNEQFF. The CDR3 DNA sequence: TGTGCCAGCAGCTTATCCGGTGGGAGGTACTACAATGAGCAGTTCTTC.

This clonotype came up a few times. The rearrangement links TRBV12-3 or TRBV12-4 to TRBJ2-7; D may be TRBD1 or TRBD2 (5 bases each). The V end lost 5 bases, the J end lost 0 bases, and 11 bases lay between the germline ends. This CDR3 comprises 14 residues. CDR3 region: CASSGRGFSYEQYF. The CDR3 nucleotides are TGTGCCAGCAGTGGCCGGGGCTTCTCCTACGAGCAGTACTTC.

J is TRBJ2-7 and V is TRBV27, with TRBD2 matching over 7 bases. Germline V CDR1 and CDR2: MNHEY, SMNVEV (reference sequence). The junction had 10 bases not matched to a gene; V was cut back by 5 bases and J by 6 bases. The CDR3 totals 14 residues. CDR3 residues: CASSPKPTSSEQYF. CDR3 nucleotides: TGTGCCAGCAGTCCCAAGCCGACTAGCTCCGAGCAGTACTTC.

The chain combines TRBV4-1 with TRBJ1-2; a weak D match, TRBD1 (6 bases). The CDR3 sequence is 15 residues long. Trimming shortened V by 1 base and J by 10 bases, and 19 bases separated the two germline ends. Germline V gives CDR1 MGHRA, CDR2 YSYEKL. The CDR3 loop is CASSQVGAQGITYTF. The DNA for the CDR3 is TGCGCCAGCAGCCAAGTGGGGGCTCAGGGTATCACCTACACCTTC.

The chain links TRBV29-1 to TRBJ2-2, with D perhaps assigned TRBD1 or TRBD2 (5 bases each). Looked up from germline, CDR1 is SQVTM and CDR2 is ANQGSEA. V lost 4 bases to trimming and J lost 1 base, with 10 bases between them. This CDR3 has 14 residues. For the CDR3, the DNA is TGCAGCGTTGGGGGGATCCGGAACACCGGGGAGCTGTTTTTT. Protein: CSVGGIRNTGELFF.

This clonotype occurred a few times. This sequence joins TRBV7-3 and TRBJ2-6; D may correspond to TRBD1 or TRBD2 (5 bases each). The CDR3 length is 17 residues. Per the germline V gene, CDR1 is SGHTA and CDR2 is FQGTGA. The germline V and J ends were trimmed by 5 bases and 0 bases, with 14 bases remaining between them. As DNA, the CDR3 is TGTGCCAGCAGCCCCGCAGGGACCGGCTCTGGGGCCAACGTCCTGACTTTC. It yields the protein CASSPAGTGSGANVLTF.

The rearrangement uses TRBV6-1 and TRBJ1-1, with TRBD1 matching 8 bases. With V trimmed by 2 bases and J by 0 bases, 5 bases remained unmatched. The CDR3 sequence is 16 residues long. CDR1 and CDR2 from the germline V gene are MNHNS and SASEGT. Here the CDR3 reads CASSEWGQVMNTEAFF. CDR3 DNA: TGTGCCAGCAGTGAATGGGGACAGGTAATGAACACTGAAGCTTTCTTT.

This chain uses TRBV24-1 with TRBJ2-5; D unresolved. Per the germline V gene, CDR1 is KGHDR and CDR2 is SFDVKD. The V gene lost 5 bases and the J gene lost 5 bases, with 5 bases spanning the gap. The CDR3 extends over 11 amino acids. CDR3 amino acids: CATSVGETQYF. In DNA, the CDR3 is TGTGCCACCAGTGTCGGGGAGACCCAGTACTTC.

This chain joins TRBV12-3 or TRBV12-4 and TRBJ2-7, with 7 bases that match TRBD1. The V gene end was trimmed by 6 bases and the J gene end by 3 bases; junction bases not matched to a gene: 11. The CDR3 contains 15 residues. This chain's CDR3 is CASSIKTGLNYEQYF. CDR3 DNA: TGTGCCAGCAGCATTAAGACAGGGTTAAACTACGAGCAGTACTTC.

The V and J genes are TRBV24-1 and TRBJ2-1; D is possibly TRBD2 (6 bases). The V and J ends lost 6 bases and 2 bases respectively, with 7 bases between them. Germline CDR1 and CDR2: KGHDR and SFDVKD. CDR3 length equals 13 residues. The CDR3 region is CATSTGAYNEQFF. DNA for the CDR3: TGTGCCACCAGTACGGGGGCCTACAATGAGCAGTTCTTC.

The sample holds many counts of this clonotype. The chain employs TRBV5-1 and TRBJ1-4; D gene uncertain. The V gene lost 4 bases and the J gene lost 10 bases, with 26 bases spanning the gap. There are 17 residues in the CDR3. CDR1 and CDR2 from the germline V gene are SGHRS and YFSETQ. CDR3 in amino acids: CASSPYDPAQTGSKLFF. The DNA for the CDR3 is TGCGCCAGCAGCCCGTATGATCCTGCCCAGACCGGGTCAAAACTGTTTTTT.

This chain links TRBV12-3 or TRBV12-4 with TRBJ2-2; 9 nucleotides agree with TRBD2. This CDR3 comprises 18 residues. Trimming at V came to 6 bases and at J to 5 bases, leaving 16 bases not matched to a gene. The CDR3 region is CASSRTVAGATGTGELFF. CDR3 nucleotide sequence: TGTGCCAGCAGCCGGACAGTAGCGGGGGCCACGGGAACCGGGGAGCTGTTTTTT.

The CDR3 is CASSLWGLRETQYF. CDR3 DNA sequence: TGTGCCAGCAGCTTGTGGGGCCTCCGGGAGACCCAGTACTTC. The chain links TRBV5-6 to TRBJ2-5; tentatively, D is TRBD1 (5 bases). The germline V gene encodes CDR1 SGHDT and CDR2 YYEEEE. The CDR3 runs to 14 residues. Trimming stripped 1 base from V and 5 bases from J, with 12 bases between.

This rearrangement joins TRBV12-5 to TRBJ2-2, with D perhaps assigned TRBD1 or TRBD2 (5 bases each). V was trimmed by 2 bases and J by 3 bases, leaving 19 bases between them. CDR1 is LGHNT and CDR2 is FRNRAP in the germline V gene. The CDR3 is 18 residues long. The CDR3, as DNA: TGTGCTAGTGGTTTGTCGACGGGATGGGGCGCACACACCGGGGAGCTGTTTTTT. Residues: CASGLSTGWGAHTGELFF.

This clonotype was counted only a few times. The CDR3 nucleotides are TGTGCCAGCAGTAGACAGGGTCACGATACGCAGTATTTT. Translation gives CASSRQGHDTQYF. The chain links TRBV14 to TRBJ2-3; the match to TRBD1 covers 7 bases. CDR1 is SGHDN and CDR2 is FVKESK in the germline V gene. The CDR3 is made up of 13 amino acids. Unmatched junction bases numbered 6, after V lost 6 bases and J lost 6 bases.

CDR3: CATSDLSASARGWQETQYF. The CDR3, as DNA: TGTGCCACCAGTGATTTGAGCGCTAGCGCGAGGGGGTGGCAAGAGACCCAGTACTTC. The rearrangement joins TRBV24-1 to TRBJ2-5, with D perhaps matching TRBD1 or TRBD2 (6 bases each). The CDR3 has 19 residues. CDR1 is KGHDR and CDR2 is SFDVKD in the germline V gene. V lost 0 bases, J lost 2 bases, and 21 bases lay in between.